This T cell receptor (beta chain) was identified in a study of T cell responses to AZD1222 COVID-19 vaccine. TCRdb keeps only in-frame clones here, not all; method: immunoSEQ multiplex PCR. The sample contains roughly 180,000 clones, approximately 86% of which appear only once. CDR1 and CDR2 from the germline V gene are MNHEY and SMNVEV (reference sequence). V was cut by 5 bases and J by 4 bases, with 9 bases left in between. The CDR3 contains 13 residues. Material: peripheral blood, obtained on day 0 of AZD1222 vaccination. The sequence was obtained from an adult in good health. The chain carries TRBV27 and TRBJ1-5, with D maybe TRBD1 (5 bases). In DNA, the CDR3 is TGTGCCAGCAGTCCGGGGGGGAATCAGCCCCAGCATTTT. This codes for CASSPGGNQPQHF.